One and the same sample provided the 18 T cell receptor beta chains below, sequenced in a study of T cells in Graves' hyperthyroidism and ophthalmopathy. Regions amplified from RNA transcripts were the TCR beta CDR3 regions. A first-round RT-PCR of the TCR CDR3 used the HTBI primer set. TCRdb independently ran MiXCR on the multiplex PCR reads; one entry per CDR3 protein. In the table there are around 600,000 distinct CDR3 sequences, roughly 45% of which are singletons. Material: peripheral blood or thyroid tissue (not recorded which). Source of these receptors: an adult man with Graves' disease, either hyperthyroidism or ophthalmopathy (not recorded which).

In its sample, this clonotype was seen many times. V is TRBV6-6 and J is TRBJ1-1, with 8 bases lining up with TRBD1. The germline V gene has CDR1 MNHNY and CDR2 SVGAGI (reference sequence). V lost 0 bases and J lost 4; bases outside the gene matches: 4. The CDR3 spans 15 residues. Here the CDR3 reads CASSYSRDRTTEAFF. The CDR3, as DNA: TGTGCCAGCAGTTACTCGAGGGACAGGACCACTGAAGCTTTCTTT.

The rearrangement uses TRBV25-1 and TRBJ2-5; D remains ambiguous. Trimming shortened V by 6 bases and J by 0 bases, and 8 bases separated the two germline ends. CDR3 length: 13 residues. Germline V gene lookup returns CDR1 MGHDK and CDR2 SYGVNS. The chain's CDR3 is CASSWSYQETQYF. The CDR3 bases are TGTGCCAGCAGCTGGTCGTACCAAGAGACCCAGTACTTC. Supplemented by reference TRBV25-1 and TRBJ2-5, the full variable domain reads EADIYQTPRYLVIGTGKKITLECSQTMGHDKMYWYQQDPGMELHLIHYSYGVNSTEKGDLSSESTVSRIRTEHFPLTLESARPSHTSQYLCASSWSYQETQYFGPGTRLLVL.

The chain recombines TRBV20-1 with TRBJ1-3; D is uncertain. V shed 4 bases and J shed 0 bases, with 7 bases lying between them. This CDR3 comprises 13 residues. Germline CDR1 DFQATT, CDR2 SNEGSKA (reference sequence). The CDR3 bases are TGCAGTGCTACGGGCCCCTCTGGAAACACCATATATTTT. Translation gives CSATGPSGNTIYF.

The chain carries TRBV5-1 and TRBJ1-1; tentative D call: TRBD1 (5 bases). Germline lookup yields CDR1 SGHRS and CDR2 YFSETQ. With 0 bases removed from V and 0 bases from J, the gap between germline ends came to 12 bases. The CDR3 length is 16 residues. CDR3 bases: TGCGCCAGCAGCTTGGTTTCGGGGGTCATGAACACTGAAGCTTTCTTT. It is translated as CASSLVSGVMNTEAFF. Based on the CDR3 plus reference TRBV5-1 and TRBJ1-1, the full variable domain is KAGVTQTPRYLIKTRGQQVTLSCSPISGHRSVSWYQQTPGQGLQFLFEYFSETQRNKGNFPGRFSGRQFSNSRSEMNVSTLELGDSALYLCASSLVSGVMNTEAFFGQGTRLTVV.

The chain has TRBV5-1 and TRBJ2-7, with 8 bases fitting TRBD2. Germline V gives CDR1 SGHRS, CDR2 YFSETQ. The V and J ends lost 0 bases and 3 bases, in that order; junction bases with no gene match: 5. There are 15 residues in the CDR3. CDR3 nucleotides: TGCGCCAGCAGCTTGGTAGCGGGGACGTTCTACGAGCAGTACTTC. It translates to CASSLVAGTFYEQYF. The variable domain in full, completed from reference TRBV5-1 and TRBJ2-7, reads KAGVTQTPRYLIKTRGQQVTLSCSPISGHRSVSWYQQTPGQGLQFLFEYFSETQRNKGNFPGRFSGRQFSNSRSEMNVSTLELGDSALYLCASSLVAGTFYEQYFGPGTRLTVT.

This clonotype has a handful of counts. DNA of the CDR3: TGTGCCAGCAGCTTGGCGATCGGTGATAATTCACCCCTCCACTTT. It encodes CASSLAIGDNSPLHF. The V gene is TRBV5-6, the J gene TRBJ1-6, with no clear D. This CDR3 is 15 amino acids long. Trimming took off 0 bases at V and 5 bases at J, with 9 bases between the two ends. Per the germline V gene, CDR1 is SGHDT and CDR2 is YYEEEE.

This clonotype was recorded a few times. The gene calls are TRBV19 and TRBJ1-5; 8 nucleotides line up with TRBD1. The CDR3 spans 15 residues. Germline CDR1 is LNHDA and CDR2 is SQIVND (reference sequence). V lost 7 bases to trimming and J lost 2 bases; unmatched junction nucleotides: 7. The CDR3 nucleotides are TGTGCCAGTACCAAGGACAGGGAGGGCAATCAGCCCCAGCATTTT. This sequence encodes CASTKDREGNQPQHF.

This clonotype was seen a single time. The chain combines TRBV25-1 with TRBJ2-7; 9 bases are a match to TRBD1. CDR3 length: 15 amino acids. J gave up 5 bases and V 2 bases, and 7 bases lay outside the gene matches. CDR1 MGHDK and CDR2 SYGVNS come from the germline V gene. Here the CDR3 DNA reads TGTGCCAGCAGTGAAGTGAGGACAGGGGTCCACGAGCAGTACTTC. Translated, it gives CASSEVRTGVHEQYF.

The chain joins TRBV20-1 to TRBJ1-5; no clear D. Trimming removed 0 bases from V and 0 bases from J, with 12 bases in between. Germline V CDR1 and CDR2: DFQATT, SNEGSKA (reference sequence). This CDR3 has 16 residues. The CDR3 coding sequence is TGCAGTGCTAGAGACCCAGGCCGCAATAGCAATCAGCCCCAGCATTTT. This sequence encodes CSARDPGRNSNQPQHF.

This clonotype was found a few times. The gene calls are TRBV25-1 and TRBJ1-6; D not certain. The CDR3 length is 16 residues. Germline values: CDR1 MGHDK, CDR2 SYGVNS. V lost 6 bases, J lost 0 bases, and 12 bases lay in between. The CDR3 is CASRDLGSSYNSPLHF. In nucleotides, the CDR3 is TGTGCCAGCAGAGATCTCGGCAGCTCCTATAATTCACCCCTCCACTTT. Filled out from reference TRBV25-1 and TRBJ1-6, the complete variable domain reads EADIYQTPRYLVIGTGKKITLECSQTMGHDKMYWYQQDPGMELHLIHYSYGVNSTEKGDLSSESTVSRIRTEHFPLTLESARPSHTSQYLCASRDLGSSYNSPLHFGNGTRLTVT.

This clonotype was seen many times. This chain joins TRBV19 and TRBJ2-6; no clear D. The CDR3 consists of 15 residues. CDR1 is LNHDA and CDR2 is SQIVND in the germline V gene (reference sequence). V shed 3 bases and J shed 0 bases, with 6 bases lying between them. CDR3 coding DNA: TGTGCCAGTAGTATCGGTTACTCTGGGGCCAACGTCCTGACTTTC. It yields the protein CASSIGYSGANVLTF. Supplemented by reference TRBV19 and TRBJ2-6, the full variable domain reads DGGITQSPKYLFRKEGQNVTLSCEQNLNHDAMYWYRQDPGQGLRLIYYSQIVNDFQKGDIAEGYSVSREKKESFPLTVTSAQKNPTAFYLCASSIGYSGANVLTFGAGSRLTVL.

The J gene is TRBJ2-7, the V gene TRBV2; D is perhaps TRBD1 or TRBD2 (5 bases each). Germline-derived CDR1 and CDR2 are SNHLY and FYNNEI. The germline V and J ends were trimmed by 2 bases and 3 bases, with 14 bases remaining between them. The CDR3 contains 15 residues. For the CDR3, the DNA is TGTGCCAGCAGTGAATCTGAGGGGTGGGACTACGAGCAGTACTTC. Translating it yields CASSESEGWDYEQYF.

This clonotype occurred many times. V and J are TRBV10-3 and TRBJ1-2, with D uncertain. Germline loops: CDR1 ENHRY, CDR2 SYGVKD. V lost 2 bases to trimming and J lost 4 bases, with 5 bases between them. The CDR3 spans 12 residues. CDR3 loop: CAISEVSYGYTF. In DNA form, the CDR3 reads TGTGCCATCAGTGAGGTATCCTATGGCTACACCTTC.

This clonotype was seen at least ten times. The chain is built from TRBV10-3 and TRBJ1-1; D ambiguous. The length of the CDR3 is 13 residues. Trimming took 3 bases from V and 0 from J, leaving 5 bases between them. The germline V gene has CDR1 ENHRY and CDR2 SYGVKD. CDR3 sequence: CAISEALNTEAFF. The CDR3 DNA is TGTGCCATCAGTGAAGCCCTGAACACTGAAGCTTTCTTT.

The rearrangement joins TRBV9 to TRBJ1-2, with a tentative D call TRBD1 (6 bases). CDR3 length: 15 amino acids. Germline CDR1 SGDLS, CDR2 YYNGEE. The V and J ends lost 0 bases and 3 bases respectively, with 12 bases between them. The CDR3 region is CASSVDQGRHYGYTF. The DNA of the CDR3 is TGTGCCAGCAGCGTAGATCAGGGGCGCCACTATGGCTACACCTTC.

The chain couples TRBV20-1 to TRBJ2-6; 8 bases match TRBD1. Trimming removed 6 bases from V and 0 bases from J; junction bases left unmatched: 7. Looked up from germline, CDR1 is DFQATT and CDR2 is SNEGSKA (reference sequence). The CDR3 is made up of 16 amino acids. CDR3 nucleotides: TGCAGTGCCAGGGGGCAGGGGCTCTCTGGGGCCAACGTCCTGACTTTC. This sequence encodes CSARGQGLSGANVLTF.

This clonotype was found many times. CDR3 protein: CASRVGNTEAFF. Here the CDR3 DNA reads TGTGCCAGCAGGGTAGGGAACACTGAAGCTTTCTTT. This chain links TRBV2 with TRBJ1-1; no clear D gene. This CDR3 comprises 12 residues. The V gene lost 6 bases and the J gene lost 1 base, with 6 bases spanning the gap. Germline assignment: CDR1 SNHLY and CDR2 FYNNEI.

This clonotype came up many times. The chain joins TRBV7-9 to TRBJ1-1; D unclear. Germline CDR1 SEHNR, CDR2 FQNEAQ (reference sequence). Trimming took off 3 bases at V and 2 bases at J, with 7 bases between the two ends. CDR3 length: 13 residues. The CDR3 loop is CASSFSVNTEAFF. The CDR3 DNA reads TGTGCCAGCAGCTTCTCGGTAAACACTGAAGCTTTCTTT.